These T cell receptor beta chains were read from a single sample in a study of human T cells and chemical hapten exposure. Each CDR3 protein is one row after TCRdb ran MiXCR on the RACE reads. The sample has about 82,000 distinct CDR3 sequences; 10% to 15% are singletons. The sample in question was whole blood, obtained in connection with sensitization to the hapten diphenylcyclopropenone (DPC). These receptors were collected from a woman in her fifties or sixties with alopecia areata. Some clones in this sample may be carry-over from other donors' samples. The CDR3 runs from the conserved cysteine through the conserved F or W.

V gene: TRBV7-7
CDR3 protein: CASSPRDLVFYNSPLHF

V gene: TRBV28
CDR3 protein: CASASSGGRRAFF

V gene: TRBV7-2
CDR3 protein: CASSLGLGGIDTQYF

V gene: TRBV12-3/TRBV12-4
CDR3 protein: CASSQTGGRGLF

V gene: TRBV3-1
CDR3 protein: CASSQGATGANVLTF

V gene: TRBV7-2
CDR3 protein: CASSLDGSNEKLFF

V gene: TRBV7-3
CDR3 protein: CASSRDSYTEAFF

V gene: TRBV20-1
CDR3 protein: CSARPLNQPQHF

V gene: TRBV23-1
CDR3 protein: CASSQSASGRKYHLYNEQFF

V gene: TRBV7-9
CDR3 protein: CASSWDIAVLISLSTDTQYF

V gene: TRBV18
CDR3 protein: CASSPQGIAETQYF

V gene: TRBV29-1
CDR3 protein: CSVRTSFLPDTQYF

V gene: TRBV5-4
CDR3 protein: CASSLPAEETQYF

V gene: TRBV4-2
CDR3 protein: CASSQETSGVGGELFF

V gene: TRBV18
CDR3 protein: CASSPAGGRQETQYF

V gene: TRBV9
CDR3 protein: CASSTVTAGAFF

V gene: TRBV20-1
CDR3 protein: CSAETGDRNTEAFF

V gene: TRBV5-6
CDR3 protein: CASSYRDRAETQYF

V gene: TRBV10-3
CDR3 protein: CAISSGTGGPGYTF

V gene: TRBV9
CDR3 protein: CASTHEQPYGYTF

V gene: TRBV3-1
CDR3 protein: CASSPLGSGRSGELFF

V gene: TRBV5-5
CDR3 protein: CASSLALDYGYTF

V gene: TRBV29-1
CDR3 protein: CSVKGGTLRTGELFF

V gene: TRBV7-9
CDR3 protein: CASSSPPGQRNEQFF

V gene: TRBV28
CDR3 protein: CASSRTSEQFF

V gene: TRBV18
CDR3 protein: CASSPGTTEIYGYTF

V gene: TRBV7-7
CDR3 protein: CANSLEGTGELFF

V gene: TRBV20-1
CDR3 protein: CSARAGEGVNEQYF

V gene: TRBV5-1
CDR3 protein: CASSLAGTSGRAGADTQYF

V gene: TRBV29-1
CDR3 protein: CSALDSTPPADTQYF

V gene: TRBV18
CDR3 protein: CASSPPEYNYGYTF

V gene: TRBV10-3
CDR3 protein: CAISESDSTDTQYF

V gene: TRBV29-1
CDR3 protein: CSVRGRGETQYF

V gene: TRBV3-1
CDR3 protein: CASSLEITGNNYGYTF

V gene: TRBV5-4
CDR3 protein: CASSLPDIRGEQYF

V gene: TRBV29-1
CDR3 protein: CSVDAPGIEETQYF

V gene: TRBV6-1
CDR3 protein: CASSEGPGQPYNSPLHF

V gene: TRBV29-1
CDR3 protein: CSVEGGAGGTQYF

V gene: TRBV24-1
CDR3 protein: CATSDSWTSRGGEQFF

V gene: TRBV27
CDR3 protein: CASSLGVMGEAFF

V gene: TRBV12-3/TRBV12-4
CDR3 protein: CASSLGGYTDTQYF